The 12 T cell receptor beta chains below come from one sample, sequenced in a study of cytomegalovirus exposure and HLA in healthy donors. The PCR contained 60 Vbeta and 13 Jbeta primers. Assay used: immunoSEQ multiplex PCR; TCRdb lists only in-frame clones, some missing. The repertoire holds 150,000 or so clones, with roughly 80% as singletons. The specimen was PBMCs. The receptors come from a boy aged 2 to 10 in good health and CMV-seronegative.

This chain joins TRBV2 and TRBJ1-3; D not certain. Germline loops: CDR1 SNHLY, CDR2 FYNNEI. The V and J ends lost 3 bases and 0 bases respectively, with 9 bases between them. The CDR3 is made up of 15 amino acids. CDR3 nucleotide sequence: TGTGCCAGCAGTGATGACACAATCTCTGGAAACACCATATATTTT. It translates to CASSDDTISGNTIYF.

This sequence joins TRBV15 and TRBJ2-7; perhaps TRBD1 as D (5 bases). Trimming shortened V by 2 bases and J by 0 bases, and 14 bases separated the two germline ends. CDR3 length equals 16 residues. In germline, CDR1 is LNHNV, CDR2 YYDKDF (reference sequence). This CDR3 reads CATSRQTGFFSYEQYF. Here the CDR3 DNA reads TGTGCCACCAGCAGACAAACAGGTTTCTTCTCCTACGAGCAGTACTTC.

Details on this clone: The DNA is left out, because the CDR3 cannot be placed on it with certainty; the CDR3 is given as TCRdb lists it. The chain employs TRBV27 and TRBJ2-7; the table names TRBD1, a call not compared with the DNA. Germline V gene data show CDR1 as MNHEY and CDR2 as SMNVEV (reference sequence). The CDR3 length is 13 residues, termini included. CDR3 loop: CASSSSTGWEQYF.

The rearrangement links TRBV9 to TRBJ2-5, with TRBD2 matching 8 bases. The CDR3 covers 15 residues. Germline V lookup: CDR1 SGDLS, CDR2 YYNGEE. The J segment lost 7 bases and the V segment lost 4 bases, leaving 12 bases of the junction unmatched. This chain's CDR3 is CASSPHGGGPGTQYF. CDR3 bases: TGTGCCAGCAGCCCCCACGGGGGGGGGCCAGGGACCCAGTACTTC.

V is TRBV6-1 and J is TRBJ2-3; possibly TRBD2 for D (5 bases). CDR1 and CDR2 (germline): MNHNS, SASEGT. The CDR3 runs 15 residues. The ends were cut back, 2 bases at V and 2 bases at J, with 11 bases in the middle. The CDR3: CASSERGRVTDTQYF. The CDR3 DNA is TGTGCCAGCAGTGAACGGGGTCGGGTCACAGATACGCAGTATTTT.

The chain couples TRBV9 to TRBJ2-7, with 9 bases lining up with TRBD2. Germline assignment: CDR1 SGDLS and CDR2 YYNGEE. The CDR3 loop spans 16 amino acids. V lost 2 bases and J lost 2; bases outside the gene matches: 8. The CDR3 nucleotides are TGTGCCAGCAGCGTCGCACATAGCGGGAGCCCCTACGAGCAGTACTTC. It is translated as CASSVAHSGSPYEQYF.

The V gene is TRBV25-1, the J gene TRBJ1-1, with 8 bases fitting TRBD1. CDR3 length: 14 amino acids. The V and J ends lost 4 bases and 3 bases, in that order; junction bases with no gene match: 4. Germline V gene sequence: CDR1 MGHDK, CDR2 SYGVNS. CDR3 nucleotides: TGTGCCAGCAGTGTCCCGGACAGGGACACTGAAGCTTTCTTT. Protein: CASSVPDRDTEAFF. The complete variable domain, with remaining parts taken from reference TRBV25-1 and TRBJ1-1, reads EADIYQTPRYLVIGTGKKITLECSQTMGHDKMYWYQQDPGMELHLIHYSYGVNSTEKGDLSSESTVSRIRTEHFPLTLESARPSHTSQYLCASSVPDRDTEAFFGQGTRLTVV.

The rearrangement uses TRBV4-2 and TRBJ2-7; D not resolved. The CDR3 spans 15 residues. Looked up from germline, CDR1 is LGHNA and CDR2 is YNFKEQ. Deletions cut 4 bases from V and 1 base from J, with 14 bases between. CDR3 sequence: CASSPRFRDSYEQYF. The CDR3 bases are TGTGCCAGCAGCCCCCGGTTTAGAGATTCCTACGAGCAGTACTTC.

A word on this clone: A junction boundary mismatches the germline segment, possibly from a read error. The CDR3 coding sequence is TGTGCCAGCATTGAATGGCGTGACAGTTCAGGACAGCCCCAGCATTTT. Protein: CASIEWRDSSGQPQHF. V is TRBV6-1 and J is TRBJ1-5, with D maybe TRBD1 (5 bases). This CDR3 has 16 residues. The germline CDR1 and CDR2 sequences are MNHNS and SASEGT.

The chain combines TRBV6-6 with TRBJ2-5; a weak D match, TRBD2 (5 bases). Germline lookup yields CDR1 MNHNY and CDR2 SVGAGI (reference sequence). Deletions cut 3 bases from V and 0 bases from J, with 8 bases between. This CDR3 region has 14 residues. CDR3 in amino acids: CASSYRGNQETQYF. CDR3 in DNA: TGTGCCAGCAGTTATCGGGGAAACCAAGAGACCCAGTACTTC.

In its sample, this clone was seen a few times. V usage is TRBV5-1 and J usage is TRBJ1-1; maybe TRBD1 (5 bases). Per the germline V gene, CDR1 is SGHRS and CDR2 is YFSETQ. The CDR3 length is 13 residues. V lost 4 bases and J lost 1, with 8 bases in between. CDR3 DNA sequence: TGCGCCAGCAGCCAGACAGAGAACACTGAAGCTTTCTTT. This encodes CASSQTENTEAFF.

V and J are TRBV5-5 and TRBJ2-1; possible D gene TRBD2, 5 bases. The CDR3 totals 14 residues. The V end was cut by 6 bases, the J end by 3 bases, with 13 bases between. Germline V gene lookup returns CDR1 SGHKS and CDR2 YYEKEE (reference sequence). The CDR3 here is CASTNEGDYNEQFF. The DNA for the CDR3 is TGTGCCAGCACTAACGAGGGCGACTACAATGAGCAGTTCTTC.